These 9 T cell receptor beta chains came from one sample sequenced in a study of blood T cell repertoires in COVID-19. Sequencing used immunoSEQ multiplex PCR; TCRdb keeps in-frame clones, though not all of them. The data show 200,000 to 300,000 clones, 65% to 85% seen once. The sequenced sample consisted of peripheral blood. The receptors come from a human donor in a cohort sampled during active COVID-19.

This clone was detected once. CDR3 residues: CASSQDRVYNSPLHF. Here the CDR3 DNA reads TGTGCCAGCAGCCAAGATCGGGTATATAATTCACCCCTCCACTTT. The chain joins TRBV3-1 (or the pseudogene TRBV3-2) to TRBJ1-6; no firm D call. The CDR3 spans 15 residues. The germline V and J ends were trimmed by 0 bases and 4 bases, with 7 bases remaining between them. Germline V lookup: CDR1 LGHDT, CDR2 YNNKEL (reference sequence).

On this clone: In the same sample, other DNA sequences code for this CDR3. The rearrangement links TRBV7-2 to TRBJ2-3; D is uncertain. CDR3 length equals 11 residues. Germline CDR1 and CDR2: SGHTA and FQGNSA. The germline V and J ends were trimmed by 4 bases and 6 bases, with 5 bases remaining between them. The CDR3 is CASSSLDTQYF. The CDR3 nucleotides are TGTGCCAGCAGCTCCCTGGATACGCAGTATTTT.

This clone appeared a single time. CDR3 residues: CASSSDRGGDSPLHF. The CDR3 DNA is TGCGCCAGCAGCTCTGACAGGGGTGGGGATTCACCCCTCCACTTT. The chain has TRBV5-1 and TRBJ1-6; 8 bases are a match to TRBD1. CDR1 and CDR2 from the germline V gene are SGHRS and YFSETQ. The V segment lost 3 bases and the J segment 8 bases; nucleotides outside the gene matches: 7. This CDR3 is 15 amino acids long.

The chain combines TRBV4-1 with TRBJ1-1, with a weak D call TRBD1 (6 bases). Germline CDR1 is MGHRA and CDR2 is YSYEKL. The CDR3 consists of 15 residues. V lost 3 bases and J lost 8, with 19 bases in between. CDR3 DNA: TGCGCCAGCAGCCATGGCCCGGGACAACCGACCGAAGCTTTCTTT. As protein: CASSHGPGQPTEAFF.

This clone has just a few counts. The chain joins TRBV10-3 to TRBJ2-7; 10 positions agree with TRBD2. Trimming took 4 bases from V and 7 from J; bases not matched to a gene: 4. The length of the CDR3 is 13 residues. Per the germline V gene, CDR1 is ENHRY and CDR2 is SYGVKD. The CDR3 here is CAISGGTSVEQYF. In DNA, the CDR3 is TGTGCCATCAGTGGGGGGACTAGCGTTGAGCAGTACTTC.

This clone was counted once. V gene TRBV5-1 combines with J gene TRBJ2-7, with TRBD2 matching over 12 bases. With 3 bases clipped from V and 5 bases from J, the junction kept 3 bases outside the gene matches. CDR1 SGHRS and CDR2 YFSETQ come from the germline V gene. CDR3 length: 14 amino acids. In DNA, the CDR3 is TGCGCCAGCAGCTCTAGCGGGAGGGCAGACGAGCAGTACTTC. It is translated as CASSSSGRADEQYF.

The count of this clone is one. The V gene is TRBV28, the J gene TRBJ2-7, with 10 positions matching TRBD1. CDR3 length: 19 residues. V dropped 2 bases and J dropped 4; count of bases not matched to a gene: 17. Per the germline V gene, CDR1 is MDHEN and CDR2 is SYDVKM. CDR3 bases: TGTGCCAGCAGTTTAAAGTTCGGGACAGGGGCGCCGGCTACGTACGAGCAGTACTTC. Protein product: CASSLKFGTGAPATYEQYF.

The V call is TRBV28, the J call TRBJ2-3; TRBD2 matches 7 bases. Trimming at V came to 4 bases and at J to 4 bases, leaving 8 bases not matched to a gene. This CDR3 is built from 15 residues. CDR1 is MDHEN and CDR2 is SYDVKM in the germline V gene. In DNA form, the CDR3 reads TGTGCCAGCAGTTCACCTAGCGGAGGGGCAGATACGCAGTATTTT. This sequence encodes CASSSPSGGADTQYF.

The V and J genes are TRBV7-8 and TRBJ2-2; tentatively, D is TRBD1 (7 bases). Germline V CDR1 and CDR2: SGHVS, FQNEAQ. The CDR3 is 15 residues long. Trimming removed 6 bases at V and 2 bases at J, with 13 bases between. This CDR3 is CASREGQINTGELFF. The CDR3 DNA reads TGTGCCAGCAGGGAGGGACAGATTAACACCGGGGAGCTGTTTTTT.